This T cell receptor beta chain derives from a study of blood T cell repertoires in COVID-19. Study-level information: Donors in the United States, Italy and Spain gave samples during acute or convalescent COVID-19. PBMCs, B-cell-depleted T cells, or T cells provided the cDNA or gDNA that made up the material.

Original processing notes: Reference gene primer amplification yielded estimated nucleated cell counts. Clones were read by immunoSEQ multiplex PCR, and TCRdb kept only the in-frame ones, dropping some. V, J and clone size are taken as reported in that table, and D and trimming were inferred from the DNA itself. Of 80,000 or so clones listed, roughly 86% are singletons. Germline values: CDR1 SGHRS, CDR2 YFSETQ. The CDR3 length is 14 residues. Losses at the gene ends were 0 bases for V and 7 bases for J; bases not matched to a gene: 5. Sequenced: peripheral blood. This chain links TRBV5-1 with TRBJ1-2; 8 bases are a match to TRBD1. This clonotype was sampled from a human donor in a cohort sampled during active COVID-19. CDR3: CASSLAQGASGYTF. The CDR3 DNA reads as TGCGCCAGCAGCTTGGCCCAGGGGGCGAGTGGCTACACCTTC.